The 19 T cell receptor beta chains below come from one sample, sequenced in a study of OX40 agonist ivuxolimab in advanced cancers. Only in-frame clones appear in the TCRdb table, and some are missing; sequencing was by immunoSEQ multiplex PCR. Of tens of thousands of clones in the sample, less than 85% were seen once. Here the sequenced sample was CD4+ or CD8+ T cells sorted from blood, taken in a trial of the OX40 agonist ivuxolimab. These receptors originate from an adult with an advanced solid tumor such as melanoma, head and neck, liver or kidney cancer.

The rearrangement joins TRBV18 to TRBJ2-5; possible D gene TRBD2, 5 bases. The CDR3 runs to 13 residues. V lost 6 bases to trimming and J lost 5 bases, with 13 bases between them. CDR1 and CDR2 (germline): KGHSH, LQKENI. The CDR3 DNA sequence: TGTGCCAGCTCCCAGGAGGTTGTGGAGACCCAGTACTTC. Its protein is CASSQEVVETQYF.

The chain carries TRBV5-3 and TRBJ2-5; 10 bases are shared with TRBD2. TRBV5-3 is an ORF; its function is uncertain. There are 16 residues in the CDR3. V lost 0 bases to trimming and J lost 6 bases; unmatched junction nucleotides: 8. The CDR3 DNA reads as TGTGCCAGAAGCTTGGGGGGCCTAGCGGGAGATAAGACCCAGTACTTC. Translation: CARSLGGLAGDKTQYF.

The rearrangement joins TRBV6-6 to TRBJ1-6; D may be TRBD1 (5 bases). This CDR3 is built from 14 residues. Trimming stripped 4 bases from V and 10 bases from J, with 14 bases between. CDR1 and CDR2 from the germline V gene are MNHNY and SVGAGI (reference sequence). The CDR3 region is CASSLSGGGSPLHF. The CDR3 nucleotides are TGTGCCAGCAGTTTATCCGGTGGGGGGTCACCCCTCCACTTT.

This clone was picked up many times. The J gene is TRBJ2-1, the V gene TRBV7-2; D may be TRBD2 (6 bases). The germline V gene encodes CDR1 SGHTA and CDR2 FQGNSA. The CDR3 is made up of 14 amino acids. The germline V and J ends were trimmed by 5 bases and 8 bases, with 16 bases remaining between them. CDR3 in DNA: TGTGCCAGCAGCCCGGGACTTCAAGGGGATGAGCAGTTCTTC. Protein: CASSPGLQGDEQFF.

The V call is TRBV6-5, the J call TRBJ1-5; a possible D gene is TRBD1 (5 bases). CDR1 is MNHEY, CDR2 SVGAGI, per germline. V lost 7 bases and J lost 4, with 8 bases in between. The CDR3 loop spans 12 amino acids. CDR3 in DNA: TGTGCCAGCAACAGGAGTAATCAGCCCCAGCATTTT. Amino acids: CASNRSNQPQHF.

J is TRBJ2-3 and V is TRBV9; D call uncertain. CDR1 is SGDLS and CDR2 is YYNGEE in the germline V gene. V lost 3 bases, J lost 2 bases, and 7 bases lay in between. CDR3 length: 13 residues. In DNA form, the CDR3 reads TGTGCCAGCAGCGCGACGCACACAGATACGCAGTATTTT. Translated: CASSATHTDTQYF.

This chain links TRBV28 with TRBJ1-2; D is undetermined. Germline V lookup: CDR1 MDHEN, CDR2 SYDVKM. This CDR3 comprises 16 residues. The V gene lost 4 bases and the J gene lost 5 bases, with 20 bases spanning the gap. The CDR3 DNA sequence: TGTGCCAGCAGTTCGGGCGGTCCGCAGATTGGGTATGGCTACACCTTC. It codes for CASSSGGPQIGYGYTF.

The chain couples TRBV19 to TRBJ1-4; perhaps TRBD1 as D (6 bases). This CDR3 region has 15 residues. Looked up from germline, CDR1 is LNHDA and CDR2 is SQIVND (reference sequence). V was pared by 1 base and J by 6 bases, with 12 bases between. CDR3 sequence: CASSIAVAGDEKLFF. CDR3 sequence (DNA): TGTGCCAGTAGTATAGCTGTGGCAGGGGATGAAAAACTGTTTTTT.

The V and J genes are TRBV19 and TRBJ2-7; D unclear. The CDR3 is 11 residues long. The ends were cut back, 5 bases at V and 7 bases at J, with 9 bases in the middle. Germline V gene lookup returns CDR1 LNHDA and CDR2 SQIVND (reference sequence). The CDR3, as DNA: TGTGCCAGTAGTTTCGAACGGGAGCAGTACTTC. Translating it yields CASSFEREQYF.

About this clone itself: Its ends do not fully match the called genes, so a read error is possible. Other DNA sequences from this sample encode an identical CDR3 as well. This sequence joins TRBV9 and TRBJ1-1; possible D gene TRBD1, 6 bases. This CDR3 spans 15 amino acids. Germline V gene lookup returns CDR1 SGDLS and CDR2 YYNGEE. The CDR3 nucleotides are TGTGCCAGCAGCGTAGTAGACAGGAGGAACACTGAAGCCTTCTTT. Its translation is CASSVVDRRNTEAFF.

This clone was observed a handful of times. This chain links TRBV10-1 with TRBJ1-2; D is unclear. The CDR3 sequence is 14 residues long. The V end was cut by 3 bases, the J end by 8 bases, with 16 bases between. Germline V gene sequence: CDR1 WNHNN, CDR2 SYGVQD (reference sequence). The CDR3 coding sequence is TGCGCCAGCAGTGACCCGGGCCAGCCGCGGGGCTACACCTTC. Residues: CASSDPGQPRGYTF.

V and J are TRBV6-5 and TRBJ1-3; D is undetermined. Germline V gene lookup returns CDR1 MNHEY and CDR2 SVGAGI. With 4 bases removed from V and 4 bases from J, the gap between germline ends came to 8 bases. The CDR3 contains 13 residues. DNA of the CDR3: TGTGCCAGCAGTTTTAAGGAAGGAAACACCATATATTTT. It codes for CASSFKEGNTIYF.

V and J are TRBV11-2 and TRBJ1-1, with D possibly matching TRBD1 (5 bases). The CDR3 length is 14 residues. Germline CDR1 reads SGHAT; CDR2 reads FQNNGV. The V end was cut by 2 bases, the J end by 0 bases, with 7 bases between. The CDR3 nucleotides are TGTGCCAGCAGCTTATGGGGCCTGAACACTGAAGCTTTCTTT. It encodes CASSLWGLNTEAFF.

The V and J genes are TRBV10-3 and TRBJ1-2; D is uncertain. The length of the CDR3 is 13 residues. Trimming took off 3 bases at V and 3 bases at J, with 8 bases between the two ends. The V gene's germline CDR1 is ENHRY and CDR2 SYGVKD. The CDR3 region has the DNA TGTGCCATCAGTGATAACGAAGACTATGGCTACACCTTC. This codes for CAISDNEDYGYTF.

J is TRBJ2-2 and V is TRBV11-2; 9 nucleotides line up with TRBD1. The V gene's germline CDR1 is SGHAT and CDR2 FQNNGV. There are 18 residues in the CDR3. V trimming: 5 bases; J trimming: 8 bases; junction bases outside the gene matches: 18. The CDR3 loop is CASSRNHGQGLNRGELFF. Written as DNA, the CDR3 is TGTGCCAGCAGCCGGAACCACGGACAGGGGCTAAACCGAGGGGAGCTGTTTTTT.

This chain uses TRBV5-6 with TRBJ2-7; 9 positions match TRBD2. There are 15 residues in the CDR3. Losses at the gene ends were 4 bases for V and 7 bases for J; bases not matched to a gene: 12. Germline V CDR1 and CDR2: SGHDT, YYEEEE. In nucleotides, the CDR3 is TGTGCCAGCAGCCCTGACTATGCGGGAGGGCGAGAGCAGTACTTC. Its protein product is CASSPDYAGGREQYF.

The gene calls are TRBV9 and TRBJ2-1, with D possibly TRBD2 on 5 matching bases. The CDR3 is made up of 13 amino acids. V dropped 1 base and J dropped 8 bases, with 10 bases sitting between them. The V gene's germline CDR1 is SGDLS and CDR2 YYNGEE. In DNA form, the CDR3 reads TGTGCCAGCAGCGTATCCGGGGTATATGAGCAGTTCTTC. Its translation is CASSVSGVYEQFF.

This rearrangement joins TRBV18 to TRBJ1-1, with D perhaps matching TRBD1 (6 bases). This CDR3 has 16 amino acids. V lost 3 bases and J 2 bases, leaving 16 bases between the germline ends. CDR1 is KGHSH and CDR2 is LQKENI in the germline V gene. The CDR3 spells CASSPSTGLLNTEAFF. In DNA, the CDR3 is TGTGCCAGCTCACCGTCGACAGGCCTACTAAACACTGAAGCTTTCTTT.

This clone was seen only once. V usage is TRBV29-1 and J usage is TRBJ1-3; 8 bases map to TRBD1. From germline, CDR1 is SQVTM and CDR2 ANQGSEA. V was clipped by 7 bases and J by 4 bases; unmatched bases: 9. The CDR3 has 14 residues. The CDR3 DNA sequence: TGCAGCGCGGAATCGACAGGGGTCGGAAACACCATATATTTT. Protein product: CSAESTGVGNTIYF. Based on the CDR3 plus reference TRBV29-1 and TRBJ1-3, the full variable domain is SAVISQKPSRDICQRGTSLTIQCQVDSQVTMMFWYRQQPGQSLTLIATANQGSEATYESGFVIDKFPISRPNLTFSTLTVSNMSPEDSSIYLCSAESTGVGNTIYFGEGSWLTVV.